This TCR beta chain was captured by sequencing in a study of T cells in Graves' hyperthyroidism and ophthalmopathy. This CDR3 region has 16 residues. Germline V gives CDR1 LGHDT, CDR2 YNNKEL (reference sequence). The ends lost 4 bases at V and 0 bases at J; junction bases unmatched: 7. RNA transcripts provided the source from which TCR beta CDR3 regions were amplified. TCR CDR3 regions were first amplified by RT-PCR with HTBI primers. One entry per CDR3 protein, called by TCRdb with MiXCR from the multiplex PCR reads. This table holds roughly 260,000 distinct CDR3 sequences, roughly 15% found once. The table lists this clonotype with many counts.

The chain combines TRBV3-1 with TRBJ2-3; 7 nucleotides align to TRBD2. The TCR sequence derives from a woman in her thirties or forties with Graves' hyperthyroidism that later progressed to Graves' ophthalmopathy. Sequences were obtained from blood. CDR3 sequence: CASSPSGRGSTDTQYF. In DNA, the CDR3 is TGTGCCAGCAGCCCCTCAGGGAGGGGCAGCACAGATACGCAGTATTTT.